These T cell receptor beta chains were read from a single sample in a study of blood T cell repertoires in COVID-19. Profiling relied on immunoSEQ multiplex PCR, and the TCRdb table lists in-frame clones only, not all of them. The sample records a few hundred thousand clones, about 86% being singletons. Sequencing was carried out using PBMCs or T cells enriched from blood (not recorded which). The receptor source for this set is a man in his thirties or forties with acute COVID-19. Both conserved end residues are part of each CDR3. D genes are given only for firm matches. Size values are once, few and many counts, or a class for expanded clones, and some rows have none.

CDR3 DNA,CDR3 protein,D gene,clone size,V gene,J gene
TGTGCCAGCAACATACAGGGATCTGACTCAGGAAACACCATATATTTT,CASNIQGSDSGNTIYF,NA,NA,TRBV7-9,TRBJ1-3
TGCGCCAGCAGCACGCTATCGTTAGCGGGGGTGGTGAGCTCCTACAATGAGCAGTTCTTC,CASSTLSLAGVVSSYNEQFF,TRBD2,NA,TRBV5-1,TRBJ2-1
TGTGCCAGCGGGACAGGGGGCCCTGAAGCTTTCTTT,CASGTGGPEAFF,TRBD1,NA,TRBV5-4,TRBJ1-1
TGTGCCAGCAGCCCGATGACTAGCGGGGTTTACAATGAGCAGTTCTTC,CASSPMTSGVYNEQFF,TRBD2,NA,TRBV7-6,TRBJ2-1
TGTGCCAGCAGCGGGGCAGAAGAGACCCAGTACTTC,CASSGAEETQYF,NA,NA,TRBV5-4,TRBJ2-5
TGCGCCAGCTGGGCCGGGACATTTAATGAGCAGTTCTTC,CASWAGTFNEQFF,NA,NA,TRBV10-2,TRBJ2-1
TGTGCCACCAGTGACCGAGACAGGGGCTATGGCTACACCTTC,CATSDRDRGYGYTF,TRBD1,NA,TRBV24-1,TRBJ1-2
TGTGCCAGTAGTTCCCCGGGACTAGCGGGGGGGATTAAGGCCGGGGAGCTGTTTTTT,CASSSPGLAGGIKAGELFF,TRBD2,NA,TRBV19,TRBJ2-2
TGTGCCAGTATCATGGACAGGGCCACCAACACTGAAGCTTTCTTT,CASIMDRATNTEAFF,TRBD1,NA,TRBV19,TRBJ1-1
TGTGCCAGCAGGGGTACAGGGGTATCAGAAGAAAAACTGTTTTTT,CASRGTGVSEEKLFF,TRBD1,NA,TRBV6-5,TRBJ1-4
TGTGCCAGTAGTATAAGGTCAGGGGGCGCGGATTCACCCCTCCACTTT,CASSIRSGGADSPLHF,TRBD1,NA,TRBV19,TRBJ1-6
TGTGCCAGCAGCTTAAGCGGGGGGCTCGTGGTGACCCAGTACTTC,CASSLSGGLVVTQYF,TRBD2,NA,TRBV11-2,TRBJ2-5
TGTGCCATCAGTGAGGGCGAGGACACCTCCCGACAGCCCCAGCATTTT,CAISEGEDTSRQPQHF,NA,NA,TRBV10-3,TRBJ1-5
TGTGCCAGCAGGGGAGGGCAGAACTATGGCTACACCTTC,CASRGGQNYGYTF,NA,NA,TRBV7-9,TRBJ1-2
TGTGCCACCAGTGATTTGCGTTCAGGGGAGGGGGATGGAAGGAATGAGCAGTTCTTC,CATSDLRSGEGDGRNEQFF,NA,few,TRBV24-1,TRBJ2-1
TGTGCCAGCAGCTTCGACAGTTATAGCAATCAGCCCCAGCATTTT,CASSFDSYSNQPQHF,NA,NA,TRBV5-5,TRBJ1-5
TGTGCCAGCAGCTTAGACAGGGACGCCTACAATGAGCAGTTCTTC,CASSLDRDAYNEQFF,TRBD1,NA,TRBV7-3,TRBJ2-1
TGTGCCAGCTCACCATCACGTCCCGGGGGTGGTGGCAATCAGCCCCAGCATTTT,CASSPSRPGGGGNQPQHF,NA,NA,TRBV18,TRBJ1-5
TGTGCCAGCAGCCCATCCTTCTTCAGGGCGAACACTGAAGCTTTCTTT,CASSPSFFRANTEAFF,NA,NA,TRBV5-5,TRBJ1-1
TGTGCCAGCAGAAGCCAGATCCGGACAGGGGATTCCACTGAAGCTTTCTTT,CASRSQIRTGDSTEAFF,TRBD1,NA,TRBV27,TRBJ1-1
TGTGCCAGCAGCTTAGACAGGGGGGGAGAGACCCAGTACTTC,CASSLDRGGETQYF,NA,NA,TRBV11-1,TRBJ2-5
TGTGCCAGTAGGAATACAGGGAGCTCCTATAATTCACCCCTCCACTTT,CASRNTGSSYNSPLHF,NA,NA,TRBV19,TRBJ1-6
TGTGCCAGCAGCACGGACAGCGGCTCTGGAAACACCATATATTTT,CASSTDSGSGNTIYF,NA,once,TRBV7-9,TRBJ1-3
TGCGCCAGCAGTGAGTCGCGGGGAGTAGATACGCAGTATTTT,CASSESRGVDTQYF,NA,NA,TRBV10-2,TRBJ2-3
TGTGCCAGCAGCCAAGCAGGGGGCCGGAGTAACTATGGCTACACCTTC,CASSQAGGRSNYGYTF,TRBD1,NA,TRBV3-1/TRBV3-2,TRBJ1-2
TGTGCCAGCAGCACGGACACCGGGGAGCTGTTTTTT,CASSTDTGELFF,NA,NA,TRBV5-1,TRBJ2-2
TGCGCCAGCAGCCCCGGGACAGGGAGCTATGGCTACACCTTC,CASSPGTGSYGYTF,TRBD1,NA,TRBV10-1,TRBJ1-2
TGTGCCACCAGCAATCCGGGACAGGGGTTAGATACGCAGTATTTT,CATSNPGQGLDTQYF,TRBD1,NA,TRBV15,TRBJ2-3
TGTGCCTGGAGTGGATTGACAGTAATGAACACTGAAGCTTTCTTT,CAWSGLTVMNTEAFF,NA,NA,TRBV30,TRBJ1-1
TGTGCCAGCAGTGATAGGGCAGGGCTCCCAGAGACCCAGTACTTC,CASSDRAGLPETQYF,NA,NA,TRBV2,TRBJ2-5
TGTGCCAGCAGCTTTTTTGACAGGGAAAGTTCACCCCTCCACTTT,CASSFFDRESSPLHF,TRBD1,once,TRBV5-6,TRBJ1-6
TGTGCCAGCAGCGTAGCGGGGGATTCACCCCTCCACTTT,CASSVAGDSPLHF,NA,NA,TRBV9,TRBJ1-6
TGTGCCAGCTCACAACTCCACGGGCAGGACTTGACTGAAGCTTTCTTT,CASSQLHGQDLTEAFF,NA,NA,TRBV18,TRBJ1-1
TGTGCCACCCGGGGGGATAACACAGATACGCAGTATTTT,CATRGDNTDTQYF,TRBD2,NA,TRBV24-1,TRBJ2-3
TGTGCCAGCAGTTGGGGACTAGTATCGGATACGCAGTATTTT,CASSWGLVSDTQYF,TRBD2,NA,TRBV6-5,TRBJ2-3
TGTGCCAGCAGTATAGGCGTCCGCGGTGGGGCGAATACGCAGTATTTT,CASSIGVRGGANTQYF,NA,NA,TRBV7-9,TRBJ2-3
TGTGCCAGCAGTGGAGCATACAATCAGCCCCAGCATTTT,CASSGAYNQPQHF,NA,NA,TRBV2,TRBJ1-5
TGTGCCAGCAGTTTGACCCGACAGTCCGCGAACACCGGGGAGCTGTTTTTT,CASSLTRQSANTGELFF,NA,many,TRBV27,TRBJ2-2
TGTGCCAGCAGCCCGAGGTTCCTCTACACCGGGGAGCTGTTTTTT,CASSPRFLYTGELFF,NA,NA,TRBV7-9,TRBJ2-2
TGTGCCAGTAGTATGTCACAGGATATTAAGTCTGAAGCTTTCTTT,CASSMSQDIKSEAFF,NA,NA,TRBV19,TRBJ1-1
TGTGCCAGCAGCTTATATTTCAGCTCCCGGGGGTTGCATGGCTACACCTTC,CASSLYFSSRGLHGYTF,NA,NA,TRBV11-2,TRBJ1-2
TGTGCCAGCAAACAAGGGGTCACGTACCAAGAGACCCAGTACTTC,CASKQGVTYQETQYF,NA,NA,TRBV5-1,TRBJ2-5
TGTGCCAGCAGCCGGGACTCCACCTCGAAGGAGCAGTTCTTC,CASSRDSTSKEQFF,NA,few,TRBV6-5,TRBJ2-1
TGTGCCTGGAGGGATAAAGGACAGGGGAACAATCAGCCCCAGCATTTT,CAWRDKGQGNNQPQHF,TRBD1,NA,TRBV30,TRBJ1-5
TGTGCCAGCCTTAGGTCCGGAGCGGAACACACTGAAGCTTTCTTT,CASLRSGAEHTEAFF,NA,NA,TRBV18,TRBJ1-1
TGTGCCAGCAGCTTAGCGGACTACTCTGGGGCCAACGTCCTGACTTTC,CASSLADYSGANVLTF,NA,NA,TRBV5-1,TRBJ2-6
TGTGCCAGCTCACCGAACGGGTCGCCGGATTCACCCCTCCACTTT,CASSPNGSPDSPLHF,NA,NA,TRBV18,TRBJ1-6
TGTGCGCTCGGGTCTGGCTACACCTTC,CALGSGYTF,NA,NA,TRBV11-2,TRBJ1-2
TGTGCCTGGACTCCGCAGGGTTCTCAGCCCCAGCATTTT,CAWTPQGSQPQHF,NA,NA,TRBV30,TRBJ1-5
TGTGCCAGCAGCCCGACTCGGCTAGCGGGAAGCACAGATACGCAGTATTTT,CASSPTRLAGSTDTQYF,TRBD2,NA,TRBV7-6,TRBJ2-3
TGTGCCAGCAGTGAACGGGCGGGAGGGCCACCCGATACGCAGTATTTT,CASSERAGGPPDTQYF,TRBD2,NA,TRBV2,TRBJ2-3
TGTGCCAGCAGCAGGGCCGGGACAGGGCGGATTGATACGCAGTATTTT,CASSRAGTGRIDTQYF,TRBD1,NA,TRBV7-8,TRBJ2-3
TGTGCCAGCTTATTCACAGGGAACACCGGGGAGCTGTTTTTT,CASLFTGNTGELFF,NA,few,TRBV2,TRBJ2-2
TGTGCCAGCAGCTTATTTGGACAGGGCCGAGATGGCTACACCTTC,CASSLFGQGRDGYTF,TRBD1,NA,TRBV11-2,TRBJ1-2